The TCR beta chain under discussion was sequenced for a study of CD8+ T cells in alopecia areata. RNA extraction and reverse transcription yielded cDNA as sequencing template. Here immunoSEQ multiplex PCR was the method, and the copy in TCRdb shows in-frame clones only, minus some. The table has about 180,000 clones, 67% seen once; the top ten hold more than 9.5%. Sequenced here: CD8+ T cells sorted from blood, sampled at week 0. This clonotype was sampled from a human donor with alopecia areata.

The CDR3 region is CASSSGIDGSLTYEQYF. DNA of the CDR3: TGTGCCAGCAGCTCCGGAATTGACGGCTCACTAACCTACGAGCAGTACTTC. The V gene is TRBV13, the J gene TRBJ2-7, with D unresolved. This CDR3 is 17 amino acids long. Per germline, CDR1 PRHDT and CDR2 FYEKMQ (reference sequence). Trimming pared 4 bases from V and 2 bases from J, leaving 21 bases between.